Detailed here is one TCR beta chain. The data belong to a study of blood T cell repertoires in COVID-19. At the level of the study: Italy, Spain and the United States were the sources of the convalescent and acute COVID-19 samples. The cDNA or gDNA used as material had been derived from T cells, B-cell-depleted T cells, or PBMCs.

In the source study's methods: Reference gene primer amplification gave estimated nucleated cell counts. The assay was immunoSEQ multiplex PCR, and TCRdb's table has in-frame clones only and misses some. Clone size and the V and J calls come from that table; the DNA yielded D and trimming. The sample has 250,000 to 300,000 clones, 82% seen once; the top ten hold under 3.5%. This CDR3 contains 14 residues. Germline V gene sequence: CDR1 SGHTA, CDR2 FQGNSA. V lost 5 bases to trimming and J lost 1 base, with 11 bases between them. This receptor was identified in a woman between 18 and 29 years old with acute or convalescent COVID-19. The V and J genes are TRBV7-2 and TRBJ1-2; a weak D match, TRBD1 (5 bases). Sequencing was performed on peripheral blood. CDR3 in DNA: TGTGCCAGCAGCCCTCAGACAGTTAACTATGGCTACACCTTC. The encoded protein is CASSPQTVNYGYTF.